This TCR beta chain was retrieved from a study of beta chain features in type 1 diabetes. On the study more broadly: Over all samples combined, about 100,000,000 sorted cells were examined.

The whole isolated RNA underwent reverse transcription, so sequencing captured expressed TCRB transcripts. Naive, central memory and regulatory T cell samples averaged around 3.8 million reads. Libraries were prepared by immunoSEQ multiplex PCR; TCRdb keeps only in-frame clonotypes and omits some of them. Here the sample spans some 640,000 clones, around an eighth being singletons. Once sorted, every population was more than 95% pure. V shed 0 bases and J 2 bases; nucleotides not matched to a gene: 8. CDR1 ENHRY and CDR2 SYGVKD come from the germline V gene. This CDR3 region has 18 residues. General study points: The question of HLA type influencing TCRB rearrangement was one that remained unresolved here. TCRB CDR3s were moderately but significantly shorter in Type 1 diabetes patients in all four CD4+ subsets.

Points on this clone: The target antigen is unknown.

The chain uses TRBV10-3 and TRBJ2-4; 9 nucleotides match TRBD1. The sample was naive CD4+ T cells from blood. The sequence was collected from a man aged 18 to 30 with type 1 diabetes. The CDR3 region has the DNA TGTGCCATCAGTGAGTCGAGGGACAGGGCCTTCCCCAAAAACATTCAGTACTTC. Amino acid sequence: CAISESRDRAFPKNIQYF.